A few counts support the clone carrying this T cell receptor (beta chain). The target antigen is unknown. This CDR3 is 13 amino acids long. Germline V gene sequence: CDR1 KGHSH, CDR2 LQKENI. Trimming pared 4 bases from V and 4 bases from J, leaving 9 bases between. The source of the sample is a study of beta chain features in type 1 diabetes. Study results and limitations: Moderate but significant shortening of TCRB CDR3s was recorded in all four CD4+ subsets from Type 1 diabetes patients.

Per donor, one heparinised blood draw averaged roughly 110 mL. A sort by CD45RO/CCR7/CD25/CD127/CD95/CD27 yielded CD4+ naive, central memory, regulatory and stem cell-like memory cells. As every portion of the isolated RNA was reverse transcribed, the sequencing read expressed TCRB transcripts. An average around 3.8 million reads came from naive, central memory and regulatory T cell samples. The table came from immunoSEQ multiplex PCR; TCRdb's copy has only in-frame clones and leaves some out. The sample shows approximately 170,000 clones, over 6% of them seen only once. The receptor's source is a man between 18 and 35 years old with type 1 diabetes. V is TRBV18 and J is TRBJ2-3; a possible D gene is TRBD2 (6 bases). The sample comprised central memory CD4+ T cells from blood. The CDR3: CASSQSSADTQYF. The CDR3 DNA reads TGTGCCAGCTCACAGTCTAGCGCAGATACGCAGTATTTT.